What follows is one T cell receptor beta chain and its context. Its antigen is still unknown. No clone much larger than this one lies a single base away; base qualities are absent. In total, around 600 healthy bone marrow donors made up the cohort. At the time of sampling, all cohort members were nominally healthy, though unrecorded immune exposures were likely present. The donor tested CMV seronegative, placing the donor among the roughly 340 seronegative members of the cohort. A peripheral blood sample was collected from each donor, and TCR beta sequencing was performed on peripheral blood mononuclear cells. Genomic DNA extraction from the blood cell samples was performed with the Qiagen DNeasy Blood Extraction Kit. Inclusive of the bounding cysteine and phenylalanine, the CDR3 is 16 residues long. Left in the record is the CDR3 DNA by itself, 48 bases read in frame from the first base. The trim is 1 base for V and 0 bases for J, with a gap of 13 bases between the germline ends. As encoded in the germline V gene, CDR1 is SGHRS while CDR2 is YFSETQ.

The data were taken from a study of cytomegalovirus exposure and HLA in healthy donors (TCRdb year 2017). Some background on the complete study: An earlier analysis of some 620 of the donors reported about 280 Gb of sequence data and 117 million unique TCR beta sequences obtained from about 179 million T cells. In a later genetic analysis, genome-wide SNP genotypes for about three fifths of the roughly 670 donors were used, and that subset was treated as a discovery cohort. The study aimed to test whether signatures of past pathogen exposure could be identified by cataloging public T cell receptors. All discovery cohort repertoires had been generated on a single sequencing platform. In a later analysis, previously published TCR beta repertoires from about 640 donors were re-analyzed and high-resolution HLA genotyping was added so that TCR occurrence patterns could be studied. Roughly 5 DR-DQ haplotypes were treated as single units for association and clustering because of strong linkage in the cohort. Class I and class II HLA loci were covered by the typing at four-digit resolution. Typing coverage varied by locus: roughly 629-630 donors for A, B, C, DRB1 and DQB1; more than 500 for DQA1; about 590 for DPA1; roughly 470 for DPB1. A separate validation cohort of 90 to 150 different subjects was used in addition to the approximately 700-subject first cohort. The study combined high-throughput TCR immunosequencing, statistical association of individual TCRs with disease status, and machine learning to predict cytomegalovirus infection status. To decide whether each TCR beta V gene segment behaved as functional or pseudogenic, an earlier analysis of nearly 600 of the donors relied on high-throughput TCR beta sequencing. In the later analysis, no new phenotypic data were used to find candidate immune exposures; instead, reliance was placed on TCR beta sequences and their occurrence across donors. Around 330 gigabases of sequencing data and around 80 million unique TCR sequences made up an early release that covered over 550 HLA-typed donors. Donor age, sex, ethnicity and CMV serostatus were collected together with the repertoire data. The study used immunosequencing to profile the T cell repertoires of about 670 subjects and linked those repertoires to cytomegalovirus serostatus. Among the roughly 410 genotyped donors, approximately 81% belonged to the genetic ancestry cluster associated with self-reported Caucasian donors. Across roughly 420 genotyped donors of the cohort, an average of approximately 220,000 unique TCR beta nucleotide sequences per donor were sequenced, and roughly 20% of those sequences were non-productive.

Receptors were amplified or captured by the immunoSEQ multiplex PCR assay. For the multiplex PCR, a mixture combining 60 forward primers for TCR Vbeta segments and 13 reverse primers for TCR Jbeta segments was used. The CDR3 region of rearranged TCR beta genes was amplified from genomic DNA with a multiplex PCR assay. The Illumina HiSeq System was used to sequence the amplified TCR beta libraries as 87-base-pair reads. As for how the authors treated the data: A later analysis counted about 76 million unique TCR beta chains across the 550 to 750 repertoires, and around 9.9 million of these chains were shared by at least two donors. To remove PCR and sequencing errors, raw reads were error-corrected and collapsed into unique sequences using a nearest-neighbor algorithm that merged closely related sequences. CDR3 sequences were aligned to IMGT reference sequences to assign V, D and J gene segments. For a sequence to be retained, a match of at least six nucleotides was required to both a V gene segment and a J gene segment. A rearrangement was called productive if the CDR3 had no stop codons and remained in frame with V and J, and every other rearrangement was called non-productive. Following IMGT convention, CDR3 was defined as the stretch from the second conserved V-encoded cysteine up to the conserved J-encoded phenylalanine. Sequences without an unambiguous match to a single V gene segment were excluded from the earlier analysis of about 600 of the donors. An earlier analysis of a few hundred of the donors called V segments functional above 56.7% productive rearrangements and segregating when the between-donor standard deviation exceeded 5%. A statistical classification framework was built to diagnose cytomegalovirus status from the catalog of TCR beta chain sequences. A later analysis assigned V and J genes by comparing TCR nucleotide sequences with IMGT/GENE-DB human TR gene sequences. In a later analysis, CDR3 sequences and most-parsimonious VDJ recombination scenarios were assigned using the TCRdist pipeline. A later analysis defined each TCR beta chain by its CDR3 amino acid sequence plus V-gene family, and excluded reads lacking a unique V-gene family. In a later analysis, several hundred highly shared, low-generation-probability nucleotide sequences were removed to address suspected cross-contamination and a sequencing artifact. In a later analysis, a clonal expansion index was calculated for each public chain from normalized within-repertoire ranks of inferred template counts. In a later analysis, generation probabilities were computed using a VDJ recombination model fitted to out-of-frame rearrangements, and the results were checked against IGoR. A later analysis scored TCR-TCR, TCR-HLA and TCR-CMV co-occurrence with hypergeometric tests, applying a repertoire-size bias correction to TCR pairs. False discovery rates were estimated in a later analysis by permuting HLA or CMV assignments 20 times. In a later analysis, co-occurring TCRs were grouped with DBSCAN, and TCRdist sequence similarity was added when clustering was performed within HLA-allele-positive subsets. Repertoires with fewer than 30,000 or more than 120,000 public chains, plus five repertoires with anomalous nucleotide sharing, were excluded from co-occurrence clustering. TCRdb took over this immuneACCESS table, retaining in-frame rearrangements with V and J assigned. Such tables are incomplete; in checked studies, under half of the missing clones stem from an unresolved V gene, and the remainder is unexplained. Clone size and V and J calls were adopted from that table, with D and trimming inferred from the DNA. This sample comprises fewer than 100,000 clones, roughly four fifths of them detected only once. The top ten constitute over 6% of the sample.

Here is what the overall study found, with its caveats: In this cohort, only TCR beta chains were sequenced, and detectable features were limited by the absence of alpha or paired-chain data. According to a later genetic analysis, donors in an Asian-associated ancestry cluster had fewer N-insertions in productive TCRs than the approximately 630-donor mean. HLA typing was unavailable for some donors at each locus, so association tests used only the typed subset. A few of the identified cytomegalovirus-associated TCR beta chains were confirmed in vitro to be specific for cytomegalovirus antigens. In both the original and validation cohorts, the classifier was reported to diagnose cytomegalovirus status with high specificity and sensitivity. In an earlier analysis of about 550 of the donors, most TCR beta V segments were observed in productive rearrangements about 90% or about 30% of the time, broadly matching IMGT annotations. In a later analysis, most CMV-associated TCR beta chains were found to appear HLA-restricted, with HLA associations seemingly driven largely by CMV exposure. Across donors, most TCR sequences were observed very rarely, whereas some public TCRs were present in many individuals. Linkage disequilibrium might explain the correlated functional status among segregating V segments, but an unknown experimental factor could not be ruled out. Presence/absence analyses assumed roughly uniform sequencing depth across donors, an assumption that may not hold. A further reported finding was that TCR beta sequences accurately predicted the HLA-A and HLA-B alleles for most subjects in the first cohort. V-gene and J-gene trimming of TCR beta chains was associated with a missense DCLRE1C variant in a later genetic analysis, and the association was replicated in an independent cohort. Immune exposure information for the cohort was limited to CMV serostatus. The study gave a list of 150 to 200 TCR beta chains associated with cytomegalovirus. Strong co-occurrence of HLA alleles, especially DR and DQ, made assigning TCR associations to individual alleles difficult. The authors suggested that the approach could potentially be extended to other disease states and immunological phenotypes. A later analysis found that HLA-associated TCR beta chains were more clonally expanded and had lower generation probabilities than equally common non-associated chains. In a later analysis, several top co-occurrence clusters were reported to appear linked to parvovirus B19, influenza, CMV and Epstein-Barr virus. The sequencing pipeline was judged likely to have produced a cluster of highly shared sequence variants as a technical artifact. In a later analysis, around 17,000 TCR beta sequences were associated with specific HLA alleles at a false discovery rate of 0.05. Some IMGT-functional V segments, including TRBV6-2 and TRBV6-3, could not be distinguished by the 87-base-pair reads and were therefore excluded. Because counts were too low, fewer than 20 rarely observed V segments, including chromosome 9 orphons, were excluded from the earlier analysis of around 640 of the donors. According to a later analysis, TCR association rates differed among HLA loci, with DRB1 alleles showing the most associated TCRs and HLA-C alleles showing the fewest.

The sequenced sample was PBMCs. The receptor chain draws on TRBV5-1 and TRBJ1-2; TRBD1 is perhaps the D gene, given 5 matching bases. The clonotype comes from a female donor in good health and CMV-seronegative. The DNA is as follows: TGCGCCAGCAGCTTGCTTCAGGGTGAAGCTAACTATGGCTACACCTTC. Translation gives CASSLLQGEANYGYTF. The reference TRBV5-1 and TRBJ1-2 proteins fill in what lies around the CDR3, so the full variable domain reads KAGVTQTPRYLIKTRGQQVTLSCSPISGHRSVSWYQQTPGQGLQFLFEYFSETQRNKGNFPGRFSGRQFSNSRSEMNVSTLELGDSALYLCASSLLQGEANYGYTFGSGTRLTVV.